This T cell receptor beta chain came from a study of shared clonotypes between healthy human individuals. Selected positively for CCR7 and CD45RO-negative, naive CD8 cells excluded terminally differentiated effector memory CD45RA+ cells. Healthy and HIV-negative, the adult donors had no recent acute infections or vaccinations. The CDR3 contains 15 residues. From germline, CDR1 is PRHDT and CDR2 FYEKMQ (reference sequence). V was pared by 4 bases and J by 10 bases, with 12 bases of the junction left unmatched. Sequencing was performed with immunoSEQ multiplex PCR; in TCRdb, only in-frame clones are kept and a portion is missing. Among more than 500,000 clones listed, around 96% were seen once.

Input material: naive CD8+ T cells sorted from blood. The V gene is TRBV13, the J gene TRBJ2-1, with 8 bases fitting TRBD2. The sequence came from a woman between 25 and 40 years old in good health. CDR3 amino acids: CASSSGLAGNREQFF. CDR3 bases: TGTGCCAGCAGCTCCGGACTAGCTGGGAACCGGGAGCAGTTCTTC.